This T cell receptor (beta chain) was obtained from a study of T cells in Graves' hyperthyroidism and ophthalmopathy (dated by TCRdb to about 2019). Describing the broader study: Peripheral blood was sampled at the time of initial diagnosis, prior to any treatment. A discovery cohort of about 100 patients, roughly 45 with Graves' ophthalmopathy and under 60 with stable Graves' hyperthyroidism, was used to find distinguishing TCR V-J signatures. Prospective prediction of ophthalmopathy was tested in an independent validation cohort of approximately 19 hyperthyroidism patients and 15 to 17 patients who later progressed to ophthalmopathy. The 100 or so discovery patients were randomly divided into training and test sets at a 7:3 ratio. In addition, the study compared T-cell repertoires in thyroid tissue and in blood from roughly 6 Graves' hyperthyroidism patients. After sampling, hyperthyroidism patients received methimazole starting at 30 mg daily, and ophthalmopathy patients received high-dose intravenous methylprednisolone. According to the paper, TCR Vbeta CDR3 sequencing was carried out on about 140 peripheral blood samples, which came from over 40 ophthalmopathy, about 75 hyperthyroidism and roughly 17 progressor patients.

V lost 7 bases and J lost 1 base; the stretch between them is 16 bases long. In the germline V gene (reference sequence), CDR1 corresponds to MNHEY and CDR2 to SMNVEV. Taken from cysteine to phenylalanine, the CDR3 has 15 residues. Just the 45-base CDR3 DNA is kept, in frame starting at base 1. This clonotype was counted at least ten times. Its antigen remains unidentified. Per-nucleotide qualities are absent, and no much larger clonotype sits a single base away. Summary of the overall study and its limitations: Sample size was not statistically predetermined, and blinding of investigators to group allocation was not performed. Most expanded thyroid clonotypes (frequency above 0.001) were also found in blood, which suggests that blood repertoires may mirror thyroid immune responses. In cross-validation, a model built on a 13 V-J signature told ophthalmopathy apart from stable hyperthyroidism with 87.88% sensitivity and 81% to 82% specificity, and in testing the same model reached 80%/75%. In validation, the model predicted progression to ophthalmopathy with roughly 66% sensitivity and 72% to 85% specificity, a median of approximately 6.5 months before onset.

Amplification of TCR beta CDR3 regions was carried out from RNA transcripts. The TCR CDR3 was subjected to a first round of RT-PCR using the HTBI primer set and the Qiagen OneStep RT-PCR kit. The libraries were constructed in a second round of multiplex PCR and then size-selected and purified. The libraries were sequenced on an Illumina HiSeq2000 using paired-end 100 bp reads. In the original analysis: SOAPnuke was used to process the raw data, removing reads that contained adapters or uncalled bases, had a mean Phred below 15, or lacked an exact match to the constant primer or identifier. COPE v1.2.5 was used to merge the high-quality paired reads, and each unique nucleotide sequence was defined as a clonotype. MiTCR v1.1 was used to align the clonotypes against IMGT TRBV, TRBD and TRBJ reference segments. The analysis was restricted to V-J combinations with a frequency above 0.0001, which together covered 99.2% of the repertoires. A TCS score was defined as the ratio between F50 (clonal expansion) and ExV (chaos), using BLOSUM62-based TCRdist between CDR3 peptides within each V-J. Welch's t-statistics and random forest reduced around 550 V-J features to roughly 13, which were used in a naive Bayes classifier (R e1071). TCRdb itself trimmed the public reads at Q25 with fastp, ran MiXCR and retained productive beta chains. Under each unique CDR3 protein, matching rows form one entry showing the most common genes and DNA. The V and J calls and clone size come from TCRdb's table, not from the authors' own analysis. Recorded for this sample are about half a million distinct CDR3 sequences; around a quarter of them occurred a single time. The top ten hold roughly 12% of the sample.

Moderately to severely active disease, a Clinical Activity Score of at least 3, a NOSPECS grade of at least 4, and a duration under 3 months were present in ophthalmopathy patients. Exclusion was applied to patients with uncontrolled infections, other autoimmune diseases, pregnancy or lactation. Diagnoses were established on the basis of clinical symptoms, serum thyroxine and TRAb, thyroid ultrasound, and orbital computed tomography. PBMCs were isolated from 10 ml of fresh peripheral blood by Ficoll-Paque density gradient centrifugation. Trizol reagent was used to extract total RNA, and RNA quality was then checked on an Agilent 2100 Bioanalyzer.

Sequencing input: blood. The receptor was isolated from a woman younger than 45 with Graves' ophthalmopathy. The chain is made from TRBV27 and TRBJ2-5; the D gene is perhaps TRBD1 or TRBD2, each of them matching over 5 bases. The CDR3 protein sequence reads: CASKETGTPQETQYF. The nucleotides read TGTGCCAGCAAGGAAACCGGGACGCCCCAAGAGACCCAGTACTTC.